Following are 18 T cell receptor beta chains from one sample sequenced in a study of identical twins. TCRdb ran MiXCR on the 5' RACE reads and lists one entry per CDR3 protein. This sample has 1.5 million to 2 million distinct CDR3 sequences; around 29% occur once, and the top ten carry 0.25% to 0.3%. Input material: cord blood. These receptors were collected from a newborn girl in good health.

The chain links TRBV10-3 to TRBJ1-1, with TRBD1 identical over 9 bases. The germline V gene encodes CDR1 ENHRY and CDR2 SYGVKD. J was trimmed by 1 base and V by 5 bases; bases with no gene match: 2. The CDR3 is 14 residues long. CDR3 nucleotide sequence: TGTGCCATCAGTCCGACAGGGGGGAACACTGAAGCTTTCTTT. Residues: CAISPTGGNTEAFF.

CDR3 sequence reads: CSASSPGAVAGELFF. CDR3 nucleotides: TGCAGTGCTAGTAGCCCAGGGGCGGTCGCCGGGGAGCTGTTTTTT. The chain employs TRBV20-1 and TRBJ2-2; D perhaps matches TRBD1 (6 bases). Per the germline V gene, CDR1 is DFQATT and CDR2 is SNEGSKA (reference sequence). This CDR3 is 15 amino acids long. Trimming shortened V by 3 bases and J by 6 bases, and 17 bases separated the two germline ends.

This clonotype was observed a handful of times. V and J are TRBV20-1 and TRBJ2-7; D possibly corresponds to TRBD1 (6 bases). The CDR3 extends over 14 amino acids. Trimming took 3 bases from V and 4 from J, leaving 16 bases between them. Germline CDR1 DFQATT, CDR2 SNEGSKA (reference sequence). The CDR3 region is CSASAAGVRYEQYF. CDR3 nucleotide sequence: TGCAGTGCTAGTGCGGCAGGGGTAAGATACGAGCAGTACTTC.

In the case of this clonotype: It may be a read error: a sequence one base away is much more abundant. The genes are TRBV5-5 and TRBJ2-3; D is uncertain. The CDR3 is 14 residues long. Looked up from germline, CDR1 is SGHKS and CDR2 is YYEKEE (reference sequence). The CDR3 spells CASNLDGFTDTQYF. The CDR3 coding sequence is TGTGCCAGCAACTTGGATGGGTTCACAGATACGCAGTATTTT. Full variable domain (remainder filled in from reference TRBV5-5 and TRBJ2-3): DAGVTQSPTHLIKTRGQQVTLRCSPISGHKSVSWYQQVLGQGPQFIFQYYEKEERGRGNFPDRFSARQFPNYSSELNVNALLLGDSALYLCASNLDGFTDTQYFGPGTRLTVL.

This clonotype was counted only a few times. This CDR3 reads CSASSEAYNEQFF. DNA for the CDR3: TGCAGTGCTAGTTCTGAAGCCTACAATGAGCAGTTCTTC. The rearrangement joins TRBV20-1 to TRBJ2-1; D remains unclear. CDR1 DFQATT and CDR2 SNEGSKA come from the germline V gene (reference sequence). V was clipped by 3 bases and J by 2 bases, with 8 bases between them. The CDR3 is 13 amino acids.

This clonotype has only a few counts. This chain connects TRBV12-3 or TRBV12-4 to TRBJ2-3; perhaps TRBD2 as D (6 bases). V lost 6 bases, J lost 3 bases, and 13 bases lay in between. This CDR3 spans 14 amino acids. The CDR3 reads CASRLGTFTDTQYF. The CDR3 nucleotides read TGTGCCAGCAGGCTCGGGACTTTTACAGATACGCAGTATTTT.

V gene TRBV20-1 combines with J gene TRBJ2-3, with 10 bases aligning to TRBD2. The junction had 5 bases not matched to a gene; V was cut back by 4 bases and J by 1 base. CDR1 and CDR2 from the germline V gene are DFQATT and SNEGSKA (reference sequence). CDR3 size: 15 residues. This chain's CDR3 is CSAIRTSGRTDTQYF. DNA for the CDR3: TGCAGTGCTATTAGGACTAGCGGACGCACAGATACGCAGTATTTT.

The rearrangement links TRBV20-1 to TRBJ1-1; D uncertain. Germline loops: CDR1 DFQATT, CDR2 SNEGSKA (reference sequence). V gave up 3 bases and J gave up 0 bases, with 8 bases separating them. This CDR3 spans 13 amino acids. CDR3 loop: CSARSPLNTEAFF. The CDR3 DNA follows: TGCAGTGCTAGGTCACCATTGAACACTGAAGCTTTCTTT.

This chain links TRBV19 with TRBJ2-7; D is unclear. The CDR3 has 15 residues. Trimming stripped 5 bases from V and 3 bases from J, with 17 bases between. Germline lookup yields CDR1 LNHDA and CDR2 SQIVND (reference sequence). The CDR3 is CASSPARTRIYEQYF. As DNA, the CDR3 is TGTGCCAGTAGTCCCGCCCGGACCCGGATCTACGAGCAGTACTTC.

Worth noting for this clonotype: The junction does not match germline at one end; this may be a read error. V and J are TRBV20-1 and TRBJ2-1; tentative D call: TRBD2 (5 bases). CDR1 and CDR2 from the germline V gene are DFQATT and SNEGSKA (reference sequence). The CDR3 is 15 residues long. CDR3 DNA: TGCAGTGCTAGAGTACCGCGGAGGACCTACAGTGAGCAGTTCTTC. Its protein is CSARVPRRTYSEQFF.

The chain links TRBV28 to TRBJ1-4, with 7 bases fitting TRBD1. The germline CDR1 and CDR2 sequences are MDHEN and SYDVKM. V gave up 6 bases and J gave up 8 bases; unmatched junction bases: 12. The CDR3 totals 15 residues. The CDR3 sequence is CASRPGDSKTEKLFF. CDR3 coding DNA: TGTGCCAGCAGGCCCGGGGACAGCAAGACAGAAAAACTGTTTTTT.

A few counts support this clonotype. This chain uses TRBV12-3 or TRBV12-4 with TRBJ2-4; no definite D call. This CDR3 spans 14 amino acids. Deletions cut 3 bases from V and 7 bases from J, with 13 bases between. The CDR3 DNA reads TGTGCCAGCAGTTTGGACGGATTGACTAACATTCAGTACTTC. As protein: CASSLDGLTNIQYF.

This rearrangement joins TRBV20-1 to TRBJ2-4, with D possibly matching TRBD2 (5 bases). The germline V gene encodes CDR1 DFQATT and CDR2 SNEGSKA (reference sequence). V lost 5 bases and J 0 bases, leaving 14 bases between the germline ends. CDR3 length: 15 amino acids. The CDR3 reads CSAVRVAIAKNIQYF. CDR3 DNA sequence: TGCAGTGCTGTGAGGGTAGCGATAGCCAAAAACATTCAGTACTTC.

The chain uses TRBV28 and TRBJ2-7; perhaps TRBD1 as D (6 bases). Trimming pared 1 base from V and 7 bases from J, leaving 20 bases between. The CDR3 consists of 16 residues. Germline assignment: CDR1 MDHEN and CDR2 SYDVKM. CDR3 sequence reads: CASSLFRGQTYNEQYF. CDR3 nucleotides: TGTGCCAGCAGTTTATTTAGGGGACAAACTTACAATGAGCAGTACTTC.

The chain employs TRBV6-1 and TRBJ1-1; D remains unclear. The V end lost 2 bases, the J end lost 1 base, and 5 bases lay between the germline ends. The CDR3 consists of 13 residues. Germline V gene sequence: CDR1 MNHNS, CDR2 SASEGT. CDR3 nucleotides: TGTGCCAGCAGTGAACGGGCGAACACTGAAGCTTTCTTT. It specifies CASSERANTEAFF.

For this clonotype: The junction shows a germline mismatch at one end, possibly a read error. The V call is TRBV4-2, the J call TRBJ2-3; a possible D gene is TRBD2 (6 bases). CDR1 is LGHNA and CDR2 is YNFKEQ in the germline V gene. The length of the CDR3 is 16 residues. The CDR3 bases are TGTGTCAGCAGCCAAGATACGGGGGTTCTCACAGATACGCAGTATTTT. Its protein is CVSSQDTGVLTDTQYF.

A few counts support this clonotype. This chain connects TRBV7-2 to TRBJ2-7; the D gene is possibly TRBD2 (5 bases). The DNA end is a closer match to TRBJ2-5, so the J assignment may be wrong. The length of the CDR3 is 14 residues. Germline loops: CDR1 SGHTA, CDR2 FQGNSA. CDR3 amino acids: CASSLEPTGETQYF. The CDR3 region has the DNA TGTGCCAGCAGCTTAGAGCCCACGGGGGAGACCCAGTACTTC.

This clonotype was detected only a few times. The chain carries TRBV7-2 and TRBJ2-1; 10 nucleotides line up with TRBD2. The CDR3 has 15 amino acids. J was trimmed by 6 bases and V by 2 bases; bases with no gene match: 4. Germline CDR1 SGHTA, CDR2 FQGNSA. CDR3 coding DNA: TGTGCCAGCAGCTTAACTAGCGGGACACGCAATGAGCAGTTCTTC. This encodes CASSLTSGTRNEQFF. The full variable domain, with the rest looked up from reference TRBV7-2 and TRBJ2-1, is GAGVSQSPSNKVTEKGKDVELRCDPISGHTALYWYRQSLGQGLEFLIYFQGNSAPDKSGLPSDRFSAERTGGSVSTLTIQRTQQEDSAVYLCASSLTSGTRNEQFFGPGTRLTVL.